This T cell receptor (beta chain) was identified during a study of blood T cell repertoires in COVID-19 (dated by TCRdb to 2018 to 2021). Regarding the complete study: Collaborator samples came from the United States, Italy and Spain and covered acute and convalescent phases of COVID-19. The material from the prospective study consisted of cDNA or gDNA derived from T cells, B-cell-depleted T cells, or PBMCs. Deeply sampled blood TCRbeta repertoires from subjects exposed to, actively infected with, or recovered from COVID-19 were included in the dataset. The repertoires were released in a freely available public database meant as a resource for research on the immune response to SARS-CoV-2. Samples came from the ongoing ImmuneRACE study (first 160 participants) plus 1,254 subjects from 6 global collaborators. Sample metadata almost always included a de-identified subject ID, COVID-19 status, age in years and sex. Where available, HLA class I and class II types were taken from metadata supplied by the sample provider and were not determined by assay-based typing.

At one collaborating source in Seattle, patients were enrolled during active infection and were followed longitudinally through the course of disease. Collaborating institutions collected whole blood in K2EDTA tubes following their own protocols. Collaborator samples were shipped for TCRbeta analysis as frozen whole blood, isolated PBMCs, or DNA extracted from either sample type. Regarding this clone: What antigen it recognizes has not been identified. Base qualities are not at hand, and no much larger clone is one base apart.

Sequences SGDLS (CDR1) and YYNGEE (CDR2) are obtained from the germline V gene. From its cysteine to its phenylalanine, the CDR3 spans 14 amino acids. Just CDR3 DNA is preserved here, 42 bases in frame from base 1. Trimming removed 0 bases from V and 11 bases from J, leaving 12 bases between the germline ends. Study-wide findings and limitations: The amount of clinical and demographic metadata varied by source and participant and was provided uncurated.

The immunoSEQ Assay, a bias-controlled multiplex PCR, was used to amplify TCRbeta CDR3 regions from genomic DNA. Per the source publication's procedure: The number of nucleated cells in each sample was estimated by amplification of reference gene primers within the assay. To quantify the absolute abundance of each unique TCRbeta CDR3 rearrangement, sequence reads were collapsed and filtered. Productive Simpson clonality was computed per sample as the square root of Simpson's diversity index over productive rearrangements. As stored in TCRdb, this immuneACCESS dataset retains in-frame rearrangements with V and J assigned. A fraction of the clones does not appear; measured against another copy, unresolved V genes explain less than half of the discrepancy, and the remainder lacks a known reason. V and J calls and clone size come straight from that table; D and trimming were deduced from the DNA. The sample has 150,000 to 200,000 clones on record, approximately 87% of them singletons. The ten largest clones represent about a tenth of the sample.

Sequencing input: peripheral blood. The TCR was taken from a woman aged 60-75 years with COVID-19, enrolled during active disease. The V gene is TRBV9 and the J gene is TRBJ1-6; TRBD1 is a weak D gene call, 6 bases matching. The sequenced DNA: TGTGCCAGCAGCGTAGAAGGGGGTAGGACACCCCTCCACTTT. Translation gives CASSVEGGRTPLHF.